This TCR beta chain was sequenced in a study of CD8+ T cells in alopecia areata (dated by TCRdb to 2016 to 2019). About the study as a whole: Treated patients were enrolled in an open-label pilot trial of oral tofacitinib, 5 to 10 mg twice daily, for moderate-to-severe alopecia areata. Tofacitinib was administered for 6 to 18 months, and 6 months of follow-up off drug were then conducted to assess delayed response and recurrence. In treated patients, disease severity was measured using the SALT score, which gives the percentage of scalp surface area affected. To study T cell clonal expansion in alopecia areata, the researchers applied high-throughput TCRbeta sequencing to both the C3H/HeJ mouse model and human patients. Human TCRbeta sequencing covered scalp tissue and sorted CD4+ and CD8+ peripheral blood T cells from patchy and totalis/universalis alopecia areata patients and healthy controls. Biopsies were taken from tofacitinib-treated patients at baseline and at 4 and 24 weeks of treatment, and a later scalp biopsy was taken in several of the tofacitinib-treated patients. Clonality in the scalp was compared among normal scalp (n=4), patchy alopecia areata scalp (n=8), and alopecia totalis/universalis scalp (n=8). RNA came from the PAXgene miRNA kit for fixed scalp, the miRNeasy kit for PBMCs, and the RNeasy kit for mouse skin. Amplification of TCRbeta CDR3 regions was done by immunoSEQ multiplex PCR using 35 Vbeta forward primers and 13 Jbeta reverse primers.

The investigation overall reported the following: Tofacitinib significantly decreased scalp clonality and the number of expanded CD8+ clones among the top 100 scalp clones. Lesional scalp, especially in alopecia totalis/universalis, showed higher clonality and more expanded CD8+ clones than normal scalp, suggesting antigenic drive. During tofacitinib treatment, many expanded lesional clones remained in scalp and blood, and this persistence may partly explain relapse after treatment is stopped. Compared with mice, TCR sequences shared between patients were less clear, possibly partly because of HLA diversity across the patient population. Scalp TCR repertoire analysis is complicated because resident alphabeta T cells in normal human skin are also sequenced, whereas mouse skin is dominated by gammadelta T cells. Because the treated cohort was small and had just a single nonresponder, larger studies are needed to establish links between baseline CD8+ expansion and response.

What this sample's time point label stands for: 4 weeks on oral tofacitinib. The sample's treatment or condition, from its label and the paper: oral pan-JAK inhibitor, 5-10 mg twice daily. From alopecia areata patients, peripheral blood was collected along with lesional scalp punch biopsies. PBMCs were separated by density centrifugation and stained for CD3, CD4 and CD8, after which CD4+ and CD8+ T cells were sorted on a FACSAria. Concerning this clone: Its specific antigen is unknown. Base-call qualities are not available, and no considerably larger clone is one nucleotide away. This CDR3 is also generated by other DNA sequences in the sample.

The method was the immunoSEQ multiplex PCR assay. To provide template for TCR sequencing, every sample had RNA extracted and reverse transcribed into cDNA. SuperScript III was used for first-strand cDNA synthesis, primed with a 2:1 mix of oligo-dT and random hexamers. A synthetic immune receptor repertoire was used to gauge amplification bias, and whatever bias remained was removed computationally. As for how the authors treated the data: Raw reads were preprocessed to remove errors, and CDR3 was defined according to IMGT conventions as the region from the conserved cysteine to phenylalanine. Clonality was computed as 1 minus the Shannon entropy, with the entropy normalized by log2 of the number of productive unique TCRs. Whether each scalp clone was CD4 or CD8 was inferred by checking scalp TCRbeta sequences against the CD4 and CD8 repertoires from sorted blood. Entries here come from immuneACCESS through TCRdb and include only in-frame sequences with V and J called. Some clones fail to appear in such tables; in the studies checked, an unresolved V gene covers under half of the shortfall, and the cause of the remainder is unknown. V, J and clone size are those of that table, while D and trimming were read from the DNA. The sample table lists around 150,000 clones, roughly four fifths of them with a count of one. Of the sample, about 25% falls within the top ten clones.

The material was CD8+ T cells sorted from blood, obtained at week 4, from a patient treated with tofacitinib. This sequence was found in a human donor with alopecia areata.

The DNA is TGTGCCTGGAGTATAGGGGCGGGGGCCAACGTCCTGACTTTC. Protein translation: CAWSIGAGANVLTF. The chain couples TRBV30 to TRBJ2-6, with TRBD1 perhaps the D gene, on 5 matching bases. Including cysteine and phenylalanine, the CDR3 has 14 amino acids. Only the CDR3 part of the read is kept: 42 bases, read in frame from the first base. Trimming at the junction amounts to 2 bases on V and 4 bases on J, and the germline ends lie 9 bases apart. Looking up the germline V gene (reference sequence) yields CDR1 GTSNPN and CDR2 SVGIG.